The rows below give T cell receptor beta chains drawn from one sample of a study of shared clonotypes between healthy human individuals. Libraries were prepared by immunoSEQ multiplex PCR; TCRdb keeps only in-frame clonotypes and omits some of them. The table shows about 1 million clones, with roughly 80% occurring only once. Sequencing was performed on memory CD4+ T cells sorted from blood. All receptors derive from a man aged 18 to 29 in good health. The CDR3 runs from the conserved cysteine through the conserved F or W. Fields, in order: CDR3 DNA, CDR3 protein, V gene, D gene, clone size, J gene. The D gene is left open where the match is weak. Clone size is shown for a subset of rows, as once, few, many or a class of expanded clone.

TGTGCCAGCAGCATCACAGGGCTCACGGCAGATACGCAGTATTTT CASSITGLTADTQYF TRBV7-9 . . TRBJ2-3
TGTGCCAGCAGTTACTCGACTAGCGGGAGAAACGAGCAGTACTTC CASSYSTSGRNEQYF TRBV6-6 TRBD2 . TRBJ2-7
TGTGCCAGCAGCCAGGGGTCTAGCGGCCCCCAAGAGACCCAGTACTTC CASSQGSSGPQETQYF TRBV2 . few TRBJ2-5
TGTGCCAGCAGCTCCGACAGTGGGATTGGAAACACCATATATTTT CASSSDSGIGNTIYF TRBV5-6 . once TRBJ1-3
TGTGCCATCAGTGAGCGCGGCCGTAGCTCCTACGAGCAGTACTTC CAISERGRSSYEQYF TRBV6-1 . . TRBJ2-7
TGTGCCACCAGCAGAGATCGGACAGCCTACACTGAAGCTTTCTTT CATSRDRTAYTEAFF TRBV15 . . TRBJ1-1
TGTGCCAGCAGCCCCGTGGGGGAGTCCTACGAGCAGTACTTC CASSPVGESYEQYF TRBV4-2 . . TRBJ2-7
TGTGCCAGCAGATTAAGTCTCACCCTAGCGGGGTCCACAGATACGCAGTATTTT CASRLSLTLAGSTDTQYF TRBV27 TRBD2 . TRBJ2-3
TGTGCCAGCAGTGTAGAACATTACAATGAGCAGTTCTTC CASSVEHYNEQFF TRBV6-1 . . TRBJ2-1
TGCGCCAGCAGCTTCGGACAGGCGAAAAACATTCAGTACTTC CASSFGQAKNIQYF TRBV5-1 TRBD1 many TRBJ2-4
TGCGCCAGCAGCCGCTTTCTAGGACTGCTCTCCTACGAGCAGTACTTC CASSRFLGLLSYEQYF TRBV4-1 . . TRBJ2-7
TGTGCCAGCAGCTTAGACAGGGGATCGTATGGCTACACCTTC CASSLDRGSYGYTF TRBV7-9 TRBD1 . TRBJ1-2
TGTGCCTGGTCAGGGGCCAATCAGCCCCAGCATTTT CAWSGANQPQHF TRBV30 . . TRBJ1-5
TGTGCCAGCAGCGTAGCTCTAGCGGGAGCCCAAGAGACCCAGTACTTC CASSVALAGAQETQYF TRBV9 TRBD2 . TRBJ2-5
TGCGCCAGCAGCCCGGGACAGGGGGCGCGGACTGAAGCTTTCTTT CASSPGQGARTEAFF TRBV5-1 TRBD1 few TRBJ1-1
TGTGCCAGCAGCCCGAGAGGACAGAGCACAGATACGCAGTATTTT CASSPRGQSTDTQYF TRBV11-1 . once TRBJ2-3
TGTGCCAGCAGCACCCGACCAGCGGGAGGTTCAGACAATGAGCAGTTCTTC CASSTRPAGGSDNEQFF TRBV9 TRBD2 . TRBJ2-1
TGTGCCAGCAGTGTACAGAGGGAGGGGGCGTATCATTTCTTT CASSVQREGAYHFF TRBV6-1 TRBD1 . TRBJ1-1
TGTGCCAGCAAACAGACGGGACAGGACGAGCAGTACTTC CASKQTGQDEQYF TRBV6-1 TRBD1 . TRBJ2-7
TGTGCCAGCAGCTCCCCGGAAGGGCTTGGGTACGAGCAGTACTTC CASSSPEGLGYEQYF TRBV11-2 . . TRBJ2-7
TGTGCCAGCAGTTTCCTAGATGAAGCTTTCTTT CASSFLDEAFF TRBV28 . . TRBJ1-1
TGTGCCAGCAGCTTGCTTAATTCACCCCTCCACTTT CASSLLNSPLHF TRBV5-6 . once TRBJ1-6
TGTGCCAGCAGTGGACAGGGACTGGGTTCCTACAATGAGCAGTTCTTC CASSGQGLGSYNEQFF TRBV2 . once TRBJ2-1
TGTGCCAGCTCACTGGGGACAGGAGAGAAAAGACTGTTTTTT CASSLGTGEKRLFF TRBV18 TRBD1 . TRBJ1-4
TGTGCCAGCAGGTCCTGGGGGGGCACCGGGGAGCTGTTTTTT CASRSWGGTGELFF TRBV6-5 TRBD2 . TRBJ2-2
TGTGCCAGCAGCCCAAATTCGGGGGGTGGCTACACCTTC CASSPNSGGGYTF TRBV7-6 . . TRBJ1-2
TGCGCCAGCAGCCAAGTGGGCAGGGGCGAATATAATTCACCCCTCCACTTT CASSQVGRGEYNSPLHF TRBV4-1 . . TRBJ1-6
TGCGCCAGCAGTTCCGGGACAGGGAATAACTATGGCTACACCTTC CASSSGTGNNYGYTF TRBV5-1 TRBD1 . TRBJ1-2
TGTGCCAGCAGGGCCGACAGGGGAGGGGACACTGAAGCTTTCTTT CASRADRGGDTEAFF TRBV11-1 TRBD1 few TRBJ1-1
TGTTCCTCCCAGACAGGGATAACTGAAGCTTTCTTT CSSQTGITEAFF TRBV28 TRBD1 . TRBJ1-1
TGTGCCAGCAGCTTAGGTAGACAGACCTACGAGCAGTACTTC CASSLGRQTYEQYF TRBV11-2 . . TRBJ2-7
TGTGCCAGCAGGGGGGCAGGGGGCGTAGAGACCCAGTACTTC CASRGAGGVETQYF TRBV6-5 TRBD1 few TRBJ2-5
TGTGCCAGCAGAGAGCTGGGGGCCAACGTCCTGACTTTC CASRELGANVLTF TRBV5-6 . . TRBJ2-6
TGTGCCAGCAGCCTTCAAGCCCTGTACAATCAGCCCCAGCATTTT CASSLQALYNQPQHF TRBV5-5 . . TRBJ1-5
TGTGCCAGCATAATCCAAGCAGGGCAGAGGGGCTACACCTTC CASIIQAGQRGYTF TRBV2 . many TRBJ1-2
TGTGCCTGCAGGACAGGGGAGACCCAGTACTTC CACRTGETQYF TRBV10-3 TRBD1 . TRBJ2-5
TGTGCCTGGAGTTGGGCCCTAAGCTCGAACACCGGGGAGCTGTTTTTT CAWSWALSSNTGELFF TRBV30 . few TRBJ2-2
TGTGCCATCAGTGAGTCTGCGGGGAAAGAGACCCAGTACTTC CAISESAGKETQYF TRBV10-3 . . TRBJ2-5
TGTGCCAGCAGCTTGACAGGGACTAATTCACCCCTCCACTTT CASSLTGTNSPLHF TRBV5-4 . . TRBJ1-6
TGTGCCATCGGGAAGGACACTTCCTACAATGAGCAGTTCTTC CAIGKDTSYNEQFF TRBV10-3 . . TRBJ2-1
TGTGCCAGCAGCTTTACACCCATCCATTTACAGGGAAAGGGAAGACAGCCCCAGCATTTT CASSFTPIHLQGKGRQPQHF TRBV12-1 . . TRBJ1-5
TGTGCCAGCAGTGTTAGCGGGGTACACACCGGGGAGCTGTTTTTT CASSVSGVHTGELFF TRBV6-1 TRBD2 few TRBJ2-2
TGTGCCAGCAGTTACTCTGAGGGAACTGGGGCCAACGTCCTGACTTTC CASSYSEGTGANVLTF TRBV6-5 . . TRBJ2-6
TGTGCCAGCAGGCTCGGACCTTCTGTATTCTACGAGCAGTACTTC CASRLGPSVFYEQYF TRBV5-8 . . TRBJ2-7
TGTGCCAGCAGTGCAACAGGGTGGGGGAACACTGAAGCTTTCTTT CASSATGWGNTEAFF TRBV6-1 . . TRBJ1-1
TGTGCCAGCAGTCGCGGACAGGGACGGTACGAGCAGTACTTC CASSRGQGRYEQYF TRBV6-5 TRBD1 . TRBJ2-7